The present T cell receptor beta chain was sequenced within a study of long-term antiretroviral therapy in people with HIV. An immunoSEQ assay, version v3.0, was performed at survey level. Sequencing used immunoSEQ multiplex PCR; TCRdb keeps in-frame clones, though not all of them. The repertoire has about 21,000 clones, 81% of them found once; the top ten carry 10% to 15%. CDR1 is LGHNA and CDR2 is YSLEER in the germline V gene. This CDR3 is 16 amino acids long. V was clipped by 0 bases and J by 6 bases, with 16 bases between them. As regards this clone: Its antigen remains unknown.

Study results and limitations: Narrower CDR3 length ranges marked HIV repertoires relative to controls. Clones that had undergone expansion before ART dominated the repertoire at all time points.

This sequence was found in a man between 40 and 49 years old with HIV. The material was unsorted PBMCs, obtained 0.1 years before starting antiretroviral therapy. V is TRBV4-3 and J is TRBJ2-3; tentative D call: TRBD2 (7 bases). This CDR3 is CASSQDPRGARDTQYF. The CDR3 region has the DNA TGCGCCAGCAGCCAAGATCCCCGGGGGGCCAGGGATACGCAGTATTTT.